A single sample is the source of the 13 T cell receptor beta chains below, sequenced in a study of cytomegalovirus exposure and HLA in healthy donors. Primers included in the PCR were 60 Vbeta and 13 Jbeta primers. Produced via immunoSEQ multiplex PCR; TCRdb's table is partial and in-frame only. Of more than 65,000 clones in the sample, roughly three quarters were seen once. Sequencing input: PBMCs. Every receptor here comes from a middle-aged woman in good health and CMV-seropositive.

This rearrangement joins TRBV6-5 to TRBJ1-1; no clear D gene. The CDR3 length is 15 residues. CDR1 MNHEY and CDR2 SVGAGI come from the germline V gene. V lost 0 bases and J lost 0, with 8 bases in between. CDR3 DNA: TGTGCCAGCAGTTACTCGATACAGATGAACACTGAAGCTTTCTTT. This gives the protein CASSYSIQMNTEAFF.

The CDR3 sequence: CASSRDGDSGNTIYF. DNA for the CDR3: TGTGCCAGCAGTCGCGACGGAGACTCTGGAAACACCATATATTTT. The gene calls are TRBV6-5 and TRBJ1-3; D not resolved. Trimming removed 5 bases at V and 0 bases at J, with 11 bases between. This CDR3 is built from 15 residues. In germline, CDR1 is MNHEY, CDR2 SVGAGI.

A few counts support this clone. The chain links TRBV18 to TRBJ2-3, with D maybe TRBD2 (5 bases). V was clipped by 0 bases and J by 8 bases, with 18 bases between them. The CDR3 is 16 residues long. Germline V lookup: CDR1 KGHSH, CDR2 LQKENI. The CDR3 nucleotides are TGTGCCAGCTCACCACCCTCCGGGGTACTGGGGAGTACGCAGTATTTT. It translates to CASSPPSGVLGSTQYF.

The CDR3 sequence is CASSYSFDSNYGYTF. The CDR3 nucleotides are TGTGCCAGCAGTTACTCGTTCGACAGCAACTATGGCTACACCTTC. The genes are TRBV6-5 and TRBJ1-2, with D possibly TRBD1 on 5 matching bases. V dropped 0 bases and J dropped 2 bases, with 10 bases sitting between them. Germline CDR1 is MNHEY and CDR2 is SVGAGI. This CDR3 has 15 residues.

The chain carries TRBV2 and TRBJ2-7; the match to TRBD2 covers 8 bases. Germline CDR1 is SNHLY and CDR2 is FYNNEI. This CDR3 is built from 17 residues. Trimming took 1 base from V and 3 from J; bases not matched to a gene: 11. The CDR3 DNA is TGTGCCAGCAGTGAAGGGACAGAGGGACTAGTGTTCTACGAGCAGTACTTC. Its protein product is CASSEGTEGLVFYEQYF.

This clone came up once. This chain links TRBV2 with TRBJ2-1, with 9 bases identical to TRBD1. Germline V gives CDR1 SNHLY, CDR2 FYNNEI. The CDR3 extends over 15 amino acids. V lost 6 bases and J lost 6; bases outside the gene matches: 9. The CDR3 DNA is TGTGCCAGCAGGCCAGACAGGGGGGAAAGCAATGAGCAGTTCTTC. Residues: CASRPDRGESNEQFF.

V is TRBV7-3 and J is TRBJ2-1; no clear D gene. Germline assignment: CDR1 SGHTA and CDR2 FQGTGA. The CDR3 has 13 amino acids. Between the trimmed V and J ends, which lost 4 bases and 3 bases, there was a span of 7 bases. CDR3 DNA sequence: TGTGCCAGCAGCTCCGGAGTCTACAATGAGCAGTTCTTC. It yields the protein CASSSGVYNEQFF.

The CDR3 reads CASSYSSRQSDTQYF. DNA for the CDR3: TGCGCCAGCAGCTACTCCTCCAGACAGTCAGATACGCAGTATTTT. V and J are TRBV5-1 and TRBJ2-3; the D gene is possibly TRBD1 (5 bases). Germline V gene sequence: CDR1 SGHRS, CDR2 YFSETQ. The CDR3 covers 15 residues. V shed 3 bases and J shed 4 bases, with 15 bases lying between them.

The gene calls are TRBV30 and TRBJ1-4; 8 bases agree with TRBD1. V shed 2 bases, J shed 4 bases, and the junction held 6 bases outside the gene matches. The CDR3 covers 15 residues. The germline gives CDR1 GTSNPN, CDR2 SVGIG (reference sequence). The CDR3 reads CAWSNGQGGNEKLFF. The CDR3 nucleotides are TGTGCCTGGAGTAACGGACAGGGCGGTAATGAAAAACTGTTTTTT.

The chain couples TRBV30 to TRBJ1-2; no clear D. The V gene's germline CDR1 is GTSNPN and CDR2 SVGIG (reference sequence). V lost 3 bases, J lost 8 bases, and 7 bases lay in between. The CDR3 runs to 10 residues. The CDR3 coding sequence is TGTGCCTGGAGGAGCGTAGGCTACACCTTC. It specifies CAWRSVGYTF. The entire variable domain, with the rest obtained from reference TRBV30 and TRBJ1-2, is as follows: SQTIHQWPATLVQPVGSPLSLECTVEGTSNPNLYWYRQAAGRGLQLLFYSVGIGQISSEVPQNLSASRPQDRQFILSSKKLLLSDSGFYLCAWRSVGYTFGSGTRLTVV.

This chain joins TRBV19 and TRBJ2-5; a possible D gene is TRBD2 (6 bases). This CDR3 contains 13 residues. CDR1 is LNHDA, CDR2 SQIVND, per germline (reference sequence). V lost 4 bases and J lost 7, with 13 bases in between. The DNA of the CDR3 is TGTGCCAGTAGTAGAGACCTGGGGGGGACCCAGTACTTC. It is translated as CASSRDLGGTQYF.

The chain employs TRBV2 and TRBJ2-5; 8 bases line up with TRBD1. CDR3 length: 17 residues. V shed 2 bases and J 3 bases; nucleotides not matched to a gene: 11. CDR1 is SNHLY and CDR2 is FYNNEI in the germline V gene. The CDR3 nucleotides are TGTGCCAGCAGTGAATTCTTTGGACAGGGATGGAAAGAGACCCAGTACTTC. Translation: CASSEFFGQGWKETQYF. The variable domain in full, completed from reference TRBV2 and TRBJ2-5, reads EPEVTQTPSHQVTQMGQEVILRCVPISNHLYFYWYRQILGQKVEFLVSFYNNEISEKSEIFDDQFSVERPDGSNFTLKIRSTKLEDSAMYFCASSEFFGQGWKETQYFGPGTRLLVL.

V is TRBV6-5 and J is TRBJ1-1, with TRBD1 as a possible D gene (6 bases). Trimming pared 5 bases from V and 3 bases from J, leaving 10 bases between. Per germline, CDR1 MNHEY and CDR2 SVGAGI. The CDR3 runs 13 residues. The CDR3 sequence: CASSPGADTEAFF. CDR3 DNA sequence: TGTGCCAGCAGTCCAGGGGCTGACACTGAAGCTTTCTTT.